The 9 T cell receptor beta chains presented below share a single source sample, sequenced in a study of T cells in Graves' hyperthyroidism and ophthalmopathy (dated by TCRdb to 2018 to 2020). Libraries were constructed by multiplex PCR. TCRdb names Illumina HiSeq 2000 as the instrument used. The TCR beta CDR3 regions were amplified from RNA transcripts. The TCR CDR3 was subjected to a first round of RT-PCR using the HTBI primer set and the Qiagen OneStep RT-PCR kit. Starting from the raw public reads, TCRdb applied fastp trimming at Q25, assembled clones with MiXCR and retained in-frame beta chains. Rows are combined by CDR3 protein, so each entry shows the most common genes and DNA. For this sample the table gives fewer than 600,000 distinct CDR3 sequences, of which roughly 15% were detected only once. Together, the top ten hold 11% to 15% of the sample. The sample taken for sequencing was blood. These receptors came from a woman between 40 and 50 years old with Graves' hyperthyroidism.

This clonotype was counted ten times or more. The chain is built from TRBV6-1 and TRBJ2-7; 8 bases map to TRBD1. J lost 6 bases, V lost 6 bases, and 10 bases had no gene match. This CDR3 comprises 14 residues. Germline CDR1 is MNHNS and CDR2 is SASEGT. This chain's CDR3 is CASRDPGQVLEQYF. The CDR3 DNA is TGTGCCAGCAGGGACCCGGGACAGGTTCTCGAGCAGTACTTC.

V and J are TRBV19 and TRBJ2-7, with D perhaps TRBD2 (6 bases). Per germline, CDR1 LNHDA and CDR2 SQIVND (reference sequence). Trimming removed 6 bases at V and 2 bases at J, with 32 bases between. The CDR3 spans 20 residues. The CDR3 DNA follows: TGTGCCAGTAGCCCTTACGGCGGGGAATTCACCTACGAGCGAACCTACGAGCAGTACTTC. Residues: CASSPYGGEFTYERTYEQYF. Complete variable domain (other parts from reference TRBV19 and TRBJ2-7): DGGITQSPKYLFRKEGQNVTLSCEQNLNHDAMYWYRQDPGQGLRLIYYSQIVNDFQKGDIAEGYSVSREKKESFPLTVTSAQKNPTAFYLCASSPYGGEFTYERTYEQYFGPGTRLTVT.

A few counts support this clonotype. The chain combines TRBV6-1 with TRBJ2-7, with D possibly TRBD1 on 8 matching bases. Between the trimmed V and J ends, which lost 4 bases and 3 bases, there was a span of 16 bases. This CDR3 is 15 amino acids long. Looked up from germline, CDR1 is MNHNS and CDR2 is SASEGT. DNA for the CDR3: TGTGCCAGCAGTGGCTCTTACAGGGGGGGCTACGAGCAGTACTTC. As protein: CASSGSYRGGYEQYF.

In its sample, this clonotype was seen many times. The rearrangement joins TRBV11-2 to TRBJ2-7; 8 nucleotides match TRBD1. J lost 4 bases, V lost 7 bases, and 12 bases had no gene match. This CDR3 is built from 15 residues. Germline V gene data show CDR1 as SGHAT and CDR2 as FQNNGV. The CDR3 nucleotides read TGTGCCAGCACCCGAGGGGACAGGCTGATTTACGAGCAGTACTTC. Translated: CASTRGDRLIYEQYF.

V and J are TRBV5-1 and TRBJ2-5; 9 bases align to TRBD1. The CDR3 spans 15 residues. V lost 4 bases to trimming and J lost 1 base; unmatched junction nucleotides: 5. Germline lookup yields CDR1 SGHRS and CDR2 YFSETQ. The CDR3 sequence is CASSPQGAGQETQYF. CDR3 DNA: TGCGCCAGCAGCCCACAGGGGGCAGGCCAAGAGACCCAGTACTTC.

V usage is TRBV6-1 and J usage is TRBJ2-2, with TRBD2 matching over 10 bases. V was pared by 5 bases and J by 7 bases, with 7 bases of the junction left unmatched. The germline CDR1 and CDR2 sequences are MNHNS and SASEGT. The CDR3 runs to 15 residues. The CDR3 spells CASSSSGSWGGELFF. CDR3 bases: TGTGCCAGCAGTTCTAGCGGGAGTTGGGGCGGGGAGCTGTTTTTT.

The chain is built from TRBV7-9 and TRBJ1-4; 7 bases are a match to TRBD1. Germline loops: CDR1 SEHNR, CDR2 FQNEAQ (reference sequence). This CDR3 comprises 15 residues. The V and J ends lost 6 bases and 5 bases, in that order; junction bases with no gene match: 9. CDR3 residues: CASSFTGQPNEKLFF. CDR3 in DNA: TGTGCCAGCAGTTTTACGGGACAGCCGAATGAAAAACTGTTTTTT.

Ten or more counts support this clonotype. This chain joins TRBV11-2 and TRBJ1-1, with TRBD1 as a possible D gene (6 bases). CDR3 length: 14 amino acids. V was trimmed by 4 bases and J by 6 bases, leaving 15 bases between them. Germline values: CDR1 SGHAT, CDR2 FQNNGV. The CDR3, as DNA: TGTGCCAGCAGCTCGCCGGCAAGGGGGGCTGAAGCTTTCTTT. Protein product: CASSSPARGAEAFF.

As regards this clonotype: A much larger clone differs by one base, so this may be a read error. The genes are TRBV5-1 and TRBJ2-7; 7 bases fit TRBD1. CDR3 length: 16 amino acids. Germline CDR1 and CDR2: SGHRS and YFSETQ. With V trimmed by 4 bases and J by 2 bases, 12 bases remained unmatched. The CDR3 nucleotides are TGCGCCAGCAGCCTACAAAGGACAGGCGCCCCCTACGAGCAGTACTTC. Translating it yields CASSLQRTGAPYEQYF.